A single T cell receptor beta chain is shown here with its context. Its antigen is not known. CDR3 length equals 13 residues. Germline CDR1 reads MNHEY; CDR2 reads SMNVEV (reference sequence). V lost 1 base, J lost 4 bases, and 7 bases lay in between. This sample was included in a study of PD-1 blockade in classical Hodgkin lymphoma. In the study overall: Patients were administered nivolumab (3 mg/kg intravenously) every 2 weeks.

Study-level results: Some patients began nivolumab under 1 year after ASCT. These patients were excluded from later analyses. Baseline diversity was lower in partial responders and progressors than complete responders. A reduction in baseline TCR diversity was reportedly seen in newly diagnosed patients relative to healthy donors.

Clones were read by immunoSEQ multiplex PCR, and TCRdb kept only the in-frame ones, dropping some. This sample yields about 90,000 clones, of which roughly 91% are seen a single time; 2.6% belongs to the top ten. Each patient's relapse followed autologous stem cell transplantation, and brentuximab vedotin exposure varied. The source is a human donor with classical Hodgkin lymphoma. This chain uses TRBV27 with TRBJ1-1; possibly TRBD1 for D (5 bases). The sequencing here drew on peripheral blood mononuclear cells (PBMCs), taken before the second cycle of nivolumab. The CDR3 nucleotides are TGTGCCAGCAGTTTATTGGGGGTCACTGAAGCTTTCTTT. Its protein product is CASSLLGVTEAFF.